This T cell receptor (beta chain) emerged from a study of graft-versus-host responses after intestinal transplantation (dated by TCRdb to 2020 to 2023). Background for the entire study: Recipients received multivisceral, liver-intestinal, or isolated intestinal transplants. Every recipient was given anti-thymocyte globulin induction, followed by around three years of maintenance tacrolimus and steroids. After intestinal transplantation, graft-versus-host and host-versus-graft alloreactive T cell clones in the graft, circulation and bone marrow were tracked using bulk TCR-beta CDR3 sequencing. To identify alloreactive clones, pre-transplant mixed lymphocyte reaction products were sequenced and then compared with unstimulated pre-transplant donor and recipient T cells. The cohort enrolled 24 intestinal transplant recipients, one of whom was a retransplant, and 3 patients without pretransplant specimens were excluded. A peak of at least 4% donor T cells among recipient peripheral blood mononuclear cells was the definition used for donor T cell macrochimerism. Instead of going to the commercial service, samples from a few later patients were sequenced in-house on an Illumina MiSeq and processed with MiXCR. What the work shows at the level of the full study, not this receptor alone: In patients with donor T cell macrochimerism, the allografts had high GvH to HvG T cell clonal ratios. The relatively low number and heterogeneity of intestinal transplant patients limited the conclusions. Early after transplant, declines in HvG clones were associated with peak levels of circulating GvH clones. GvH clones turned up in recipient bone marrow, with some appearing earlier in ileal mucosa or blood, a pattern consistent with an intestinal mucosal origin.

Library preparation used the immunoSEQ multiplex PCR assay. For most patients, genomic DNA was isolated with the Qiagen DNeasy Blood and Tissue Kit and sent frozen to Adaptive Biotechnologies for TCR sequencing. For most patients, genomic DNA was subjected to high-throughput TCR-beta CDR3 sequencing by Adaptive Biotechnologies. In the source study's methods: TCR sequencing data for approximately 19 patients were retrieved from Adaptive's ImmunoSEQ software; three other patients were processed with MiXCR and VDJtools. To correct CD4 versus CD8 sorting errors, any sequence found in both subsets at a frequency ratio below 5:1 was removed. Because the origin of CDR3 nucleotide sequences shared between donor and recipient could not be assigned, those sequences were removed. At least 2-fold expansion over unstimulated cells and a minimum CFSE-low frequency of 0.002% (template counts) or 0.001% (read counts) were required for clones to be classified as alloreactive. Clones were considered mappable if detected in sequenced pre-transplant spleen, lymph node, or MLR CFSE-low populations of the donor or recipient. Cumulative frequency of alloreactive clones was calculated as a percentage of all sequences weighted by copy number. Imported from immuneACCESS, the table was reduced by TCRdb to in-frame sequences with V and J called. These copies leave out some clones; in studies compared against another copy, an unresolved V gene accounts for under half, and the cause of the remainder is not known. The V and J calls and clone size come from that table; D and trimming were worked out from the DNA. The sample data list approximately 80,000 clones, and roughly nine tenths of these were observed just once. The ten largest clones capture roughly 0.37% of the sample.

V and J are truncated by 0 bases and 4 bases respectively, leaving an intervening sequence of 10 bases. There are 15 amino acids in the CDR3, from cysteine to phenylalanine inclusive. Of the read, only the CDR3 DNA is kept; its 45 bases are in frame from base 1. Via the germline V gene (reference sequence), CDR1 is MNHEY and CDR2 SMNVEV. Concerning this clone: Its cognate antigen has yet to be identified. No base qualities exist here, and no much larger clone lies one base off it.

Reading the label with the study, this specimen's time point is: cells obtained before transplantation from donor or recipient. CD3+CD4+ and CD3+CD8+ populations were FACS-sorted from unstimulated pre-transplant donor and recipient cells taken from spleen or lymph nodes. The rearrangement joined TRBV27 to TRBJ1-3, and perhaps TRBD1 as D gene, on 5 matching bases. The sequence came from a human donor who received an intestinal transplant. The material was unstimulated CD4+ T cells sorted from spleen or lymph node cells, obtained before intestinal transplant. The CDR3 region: CASSLSGRAGNTIYF. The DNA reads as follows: TGTGCCAGCAGTTTATCGGGCAGGGCCGGAAACACCATATATTTT.